This T cell receptor (beta chain) was found in a study of blood T cell repertoires in COVID-19. CDR3 length: 14 residues. In germline, CDR1 is LNHDA, CDR2 SQIVND (reference sequence). Trimming removed 7 bases from V and 2 bases from J, with 12 bases in between. The assay was immunoSEQ multiplex PCR, and TCRdb's table has in-frame clones only and misses some. Here the sample spans roughly 160,000 clones, roughly 90% being singletons. V is TRBV19 and J is TRBJ1-3; no reliable D call. This sequence was found in a woman in her forties or fifties who had recovered from COVID-19. The sequencing input was PBMCs or T cells enriched from blood (not recorded which). In DNA form, the CDR3 reads TGTGCCAGTACCCCTCTGACAACTGGAAACACCATATATTTT. Protein product: CASTPLTTGNTIYF.